This entry features one T cell receptor beta chain sequence. The antigen remains unidentified. A read error is possible here, since a much larger clone lies one base away. TCRdb re-analysed the 5' RACE reads in MiXCR, keeping a single row per CDR3 protein. The sample has more than 20,000 distinct CDR3 sequences; roughly 6.7% are singletons. V was cut by 0 bases and J by 2 bases, with 4 bases left in between. Germline V gene sequence: CDR1 SGHVS, CDR2 FNYEAQ. The CDR3 spans 14 residues. This sample stems from a study of spatial heterogeneity in lung cancer. General study results and limits: Expanded alpha and beta TCR counts within tumors tracked tumor mutation counts.

Time point specified: sample taken at primary tumor resection. Samples were obtained from 70 or so donors, all untreated early-stage non-small cell lung cancer patients. The J gene is TRBJ2-2, the V gene TRBV7-6; the D is unclear. This TCR was sampled from a male donor with early-stage non-small cell lung cancer. The sample in question was lung tumor tissue, obtained at surgery. CDR3 amino acids: CASSLARNTGELFF. The DNA for the CDR3 is TGTGCCAGCAGCTTAGCGAGAAACACCGGGGAGCTGTTTTTT.